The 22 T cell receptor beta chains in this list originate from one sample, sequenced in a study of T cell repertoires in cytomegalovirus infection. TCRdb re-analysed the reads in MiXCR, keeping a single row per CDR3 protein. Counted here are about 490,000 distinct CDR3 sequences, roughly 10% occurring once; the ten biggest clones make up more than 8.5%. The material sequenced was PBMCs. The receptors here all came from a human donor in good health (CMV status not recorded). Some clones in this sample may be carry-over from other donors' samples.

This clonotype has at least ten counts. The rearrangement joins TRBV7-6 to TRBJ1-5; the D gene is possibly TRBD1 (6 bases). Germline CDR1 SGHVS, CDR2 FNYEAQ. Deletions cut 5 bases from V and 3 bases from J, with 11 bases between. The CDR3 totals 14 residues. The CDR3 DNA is TGTGCCAGCAGCCTTGACAGGCTCAATCAGCCCCAGCATTTT. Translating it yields CASSLDRLNQPQHF.

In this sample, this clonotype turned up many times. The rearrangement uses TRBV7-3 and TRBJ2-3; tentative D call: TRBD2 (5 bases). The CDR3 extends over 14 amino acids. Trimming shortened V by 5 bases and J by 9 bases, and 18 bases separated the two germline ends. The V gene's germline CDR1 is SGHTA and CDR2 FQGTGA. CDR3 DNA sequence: TGTGCCAGCAGCCAAGGGTCTGGACTCCTCACGCAGTATTTT. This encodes CASSQGSGLLTQYF.

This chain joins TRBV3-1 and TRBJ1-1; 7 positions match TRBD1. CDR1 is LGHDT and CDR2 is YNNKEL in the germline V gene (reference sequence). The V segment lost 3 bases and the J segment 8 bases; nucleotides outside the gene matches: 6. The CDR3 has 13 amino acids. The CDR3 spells CASSQSWDSEAFF. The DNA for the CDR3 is TGTGCCAGCAGCCAGTCATGGGACAGCGAAGCTTTCTTT.

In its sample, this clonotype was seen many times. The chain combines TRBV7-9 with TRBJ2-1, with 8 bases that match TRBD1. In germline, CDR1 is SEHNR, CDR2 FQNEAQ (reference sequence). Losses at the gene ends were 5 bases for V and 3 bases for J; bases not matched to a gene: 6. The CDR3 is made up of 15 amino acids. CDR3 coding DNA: TGTGCCAGCAGCCCCCCCGGACAGGGCTACAATGAGCAGTTCTTC. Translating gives CASSPPGQGYNEQFF.

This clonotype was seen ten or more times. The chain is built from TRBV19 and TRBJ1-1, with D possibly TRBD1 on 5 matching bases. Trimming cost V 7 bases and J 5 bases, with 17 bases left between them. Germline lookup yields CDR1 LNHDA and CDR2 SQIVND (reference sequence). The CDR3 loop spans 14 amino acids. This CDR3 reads CASTQTGGKTEAFF. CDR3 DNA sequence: TGTGCCAGTACTCAAACGGGGGGGAAGACTGAAGCTTTCTTT.

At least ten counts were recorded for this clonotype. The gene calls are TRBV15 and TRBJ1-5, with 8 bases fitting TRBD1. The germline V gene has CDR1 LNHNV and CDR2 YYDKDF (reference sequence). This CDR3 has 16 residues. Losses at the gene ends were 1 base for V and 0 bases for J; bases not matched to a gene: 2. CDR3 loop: CATSRGDRLSNQPQHF. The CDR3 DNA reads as TGTGCCACCAGCAGAGGGGACAGGCTTAGCAATCAGCCCCAGCATTTT.

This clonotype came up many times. Here the CDR3 DNA reads TGCGCCAGCAGCGTGGGACAGGGGTTGGACTCACCCCTCCACTTT. It encodes CASSVGQGLDSPLHF. The chain employs TRBV5-1 and TRBJ1-6, with 10 bases that match TRBD1. CDR1 is SGHRS and CDR2 is YFSETQ in the germline V gene. J gave up 10 bases and V 4 bases, and 8 bases lay outside the gene matches. This CDR3 contains 15 residues.

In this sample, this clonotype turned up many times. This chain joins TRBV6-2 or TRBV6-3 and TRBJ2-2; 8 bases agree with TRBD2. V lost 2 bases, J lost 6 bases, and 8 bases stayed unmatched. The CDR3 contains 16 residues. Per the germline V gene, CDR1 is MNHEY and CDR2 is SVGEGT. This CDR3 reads CASSYRSRGGPGELFF. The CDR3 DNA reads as TGTGCCAGCAGTTACAGGAGCCGGGGGGGCCCCGGGGAGCTGTTTTTT.

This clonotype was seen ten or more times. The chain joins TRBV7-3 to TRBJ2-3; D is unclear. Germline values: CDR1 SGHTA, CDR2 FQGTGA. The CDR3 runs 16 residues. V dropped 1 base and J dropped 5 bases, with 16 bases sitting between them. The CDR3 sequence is CASSLNGGVSGDTQYF. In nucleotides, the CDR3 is TGTGCCAGCAGCTTAAATGGTGGCGTGTCCGGAGATACGCAGTATTTT.

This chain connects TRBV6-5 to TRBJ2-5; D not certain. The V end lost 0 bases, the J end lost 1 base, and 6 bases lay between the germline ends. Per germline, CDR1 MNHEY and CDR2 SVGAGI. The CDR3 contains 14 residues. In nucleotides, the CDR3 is TGTGCCAGCAGTTACTCGGGAAGCCAAGAGACCCAGTACTTC. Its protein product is CASSYSGSQETQYF.

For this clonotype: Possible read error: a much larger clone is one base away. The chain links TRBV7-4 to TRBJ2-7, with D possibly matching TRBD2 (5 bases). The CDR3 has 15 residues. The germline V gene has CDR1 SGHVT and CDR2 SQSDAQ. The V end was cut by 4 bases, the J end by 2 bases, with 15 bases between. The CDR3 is CASSSTLDSPYEQYF. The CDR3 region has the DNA TGTGCCAGCAGCTCAACTCTGGACTCCCCCTACGAGCAGTACTTC. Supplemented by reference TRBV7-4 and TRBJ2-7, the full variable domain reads GAGVSQSPRYKVAKRGRDVALRCDSISGHVTLYWYRQTLGQGSEVLTYSQSDAQRDKSGRPSGRFSAERPERSVSTLKIQRTEQGDSAVYLCASSSTLDSPYEQYFGPGTRLTVT.

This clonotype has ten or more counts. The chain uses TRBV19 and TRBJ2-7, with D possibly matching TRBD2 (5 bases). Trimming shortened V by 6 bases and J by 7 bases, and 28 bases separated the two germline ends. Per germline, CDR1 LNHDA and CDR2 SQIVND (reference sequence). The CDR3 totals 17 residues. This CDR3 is CASRGRTSGSSPGEQYF. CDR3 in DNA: TGTGCCAGTAGAGGCCGGACCAGTGGAAGCTCGCCGGGGGAGCAGTACTTC.

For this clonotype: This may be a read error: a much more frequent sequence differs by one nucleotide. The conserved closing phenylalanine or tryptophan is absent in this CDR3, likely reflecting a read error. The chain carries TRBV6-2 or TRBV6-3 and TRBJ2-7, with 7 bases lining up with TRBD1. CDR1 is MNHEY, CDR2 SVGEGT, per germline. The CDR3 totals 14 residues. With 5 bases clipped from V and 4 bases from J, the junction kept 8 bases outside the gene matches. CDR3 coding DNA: TGTGCCAGCAGTGCGACAGGGTGGTCATACGAGCAGTACTTA. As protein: CASSATGWSYEQYL.

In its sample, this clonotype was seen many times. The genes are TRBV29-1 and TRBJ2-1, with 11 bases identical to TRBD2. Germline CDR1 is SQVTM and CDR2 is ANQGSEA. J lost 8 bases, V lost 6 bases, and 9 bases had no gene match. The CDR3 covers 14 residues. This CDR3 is CSVTSGRSVDEQFF. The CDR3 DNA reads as TGCAGCGTAACTAGCGGGAGATCGGTGGATGAGCAGTTCTTC.

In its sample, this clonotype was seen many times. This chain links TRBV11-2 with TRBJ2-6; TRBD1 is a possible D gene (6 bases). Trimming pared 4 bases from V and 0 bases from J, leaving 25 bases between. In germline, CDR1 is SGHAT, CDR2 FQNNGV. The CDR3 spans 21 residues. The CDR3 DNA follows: TGTGCCAGCAGCTCTAACCGCGGACAGCCCAGGGGTGGCTCTGGGGCCAACGTCCTGACTTTC. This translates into CASSSNRGQPRGGSGANVLTF. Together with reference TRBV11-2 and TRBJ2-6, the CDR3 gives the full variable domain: EAGVAQSPRYKIIEKRQSVAFWCNPISGHATLYWYQQILGQGPKLLIQFQNNGVVDDSQLPKDRFSAERLKGVDSTLKIQPAKLEDSAVYLCASSSNRGQPRGGSGANVLTFGAGSRLTVL.

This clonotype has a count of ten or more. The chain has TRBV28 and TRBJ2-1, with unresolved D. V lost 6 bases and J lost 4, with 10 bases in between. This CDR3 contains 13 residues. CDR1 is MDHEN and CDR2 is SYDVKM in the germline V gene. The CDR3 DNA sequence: TGTGCCAGCAGCCCGCCACTATACAATGAGCAGTTCTTC. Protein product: CASSPPLYNEQFF.

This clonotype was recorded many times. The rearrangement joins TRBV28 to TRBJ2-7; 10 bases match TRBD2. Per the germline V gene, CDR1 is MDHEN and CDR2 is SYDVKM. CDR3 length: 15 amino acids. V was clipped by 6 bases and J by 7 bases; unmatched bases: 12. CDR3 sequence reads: CASSLRLAGVGEQYF. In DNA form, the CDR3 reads TGTGCCAGCAGCCTTAGGCTAGCGGGAGTTGGTGAGCAGTACTTC.

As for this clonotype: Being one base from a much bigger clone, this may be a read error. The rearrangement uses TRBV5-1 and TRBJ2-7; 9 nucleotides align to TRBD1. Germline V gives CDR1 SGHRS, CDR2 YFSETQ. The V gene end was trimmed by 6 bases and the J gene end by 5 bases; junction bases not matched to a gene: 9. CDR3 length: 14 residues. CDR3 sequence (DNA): TGCGCCAGCACCGGGGGACAGGGCCCTGACGAGCAGTACTTC. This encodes CASTGGQGPDEQYF.

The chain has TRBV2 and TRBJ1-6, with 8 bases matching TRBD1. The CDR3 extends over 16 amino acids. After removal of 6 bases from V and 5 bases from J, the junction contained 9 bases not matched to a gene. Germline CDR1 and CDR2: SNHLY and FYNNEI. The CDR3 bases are TGTGCCAGCAGCGCTACGGACAGGGTACATAATTCACCCCTCCACTTT. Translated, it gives CASSATDRVHNSPLHF.

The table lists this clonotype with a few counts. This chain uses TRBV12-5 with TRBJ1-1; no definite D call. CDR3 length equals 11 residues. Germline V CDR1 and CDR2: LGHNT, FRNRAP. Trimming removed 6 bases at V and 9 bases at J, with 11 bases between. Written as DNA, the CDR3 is TGTGCTAGTGGGGGTTCGGGGAAAGCTTTCTTT. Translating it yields CASGGSGKAFF. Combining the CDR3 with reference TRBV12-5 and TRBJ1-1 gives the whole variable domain DARVTQTPRHKVTEMGQEVTMRCQPILGHNTVFWYRQTMMQGLELLAYFRNRAPLDDSGMPKDRFSAEMPDATLATLKIQPSEPRDSAVYFCASGGSGKAFFGQGTRLTVV.

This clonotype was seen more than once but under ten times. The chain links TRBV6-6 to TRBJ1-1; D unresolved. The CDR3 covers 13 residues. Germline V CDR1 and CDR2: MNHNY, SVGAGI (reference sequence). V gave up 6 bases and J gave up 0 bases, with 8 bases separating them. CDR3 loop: CASRELLNTEAFF. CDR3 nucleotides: TGTGCCAGCAGAGAGCTATTGAACACTGAAGCTTTCTTT.

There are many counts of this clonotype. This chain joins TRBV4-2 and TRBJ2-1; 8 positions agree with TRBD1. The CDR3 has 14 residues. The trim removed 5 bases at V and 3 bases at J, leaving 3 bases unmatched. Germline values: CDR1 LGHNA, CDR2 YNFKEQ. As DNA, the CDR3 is TGTGCCAGCAGCTACGGACAGGGCTACAATGAGCAGTTCTTC. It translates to CASSYGQGYNEQFF.